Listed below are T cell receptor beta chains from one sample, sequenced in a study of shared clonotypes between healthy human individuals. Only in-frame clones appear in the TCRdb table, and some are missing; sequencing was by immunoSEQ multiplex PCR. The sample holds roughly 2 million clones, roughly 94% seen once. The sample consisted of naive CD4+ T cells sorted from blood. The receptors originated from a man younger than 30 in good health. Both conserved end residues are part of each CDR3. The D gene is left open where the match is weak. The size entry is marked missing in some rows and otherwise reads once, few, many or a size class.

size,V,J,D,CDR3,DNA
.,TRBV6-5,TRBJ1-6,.,CASSYGGLTDNSPLHF,TGTGCCAGCAGTTACGGGGGGCTCACTGATAATTCACCCCTCCACTTT
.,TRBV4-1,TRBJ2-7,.,CASSQVSPPGFSYEQYF,TGCGCCAGCAGCCAAGTGAGTCCTCCGGGGTTCTCCTACGAGCAGTACTTC
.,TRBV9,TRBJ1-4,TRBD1,CASSVEQGGEKLFF,TGTGCCAGCAGCGTAGAACAGGGGGGTGAAAAACTGTTTTTT
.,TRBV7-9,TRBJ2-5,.,CASSSGLARQETQYF,TGTGCCAGCAGCTCCGGACTCGCAAGACAAGAGACCCAGTACTTC
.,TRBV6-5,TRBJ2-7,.,CASSYSGGQGFEQYF,TGTGCCAGCAGTTACTCTGGGGGACAAGGATTCGAGCAGTACTTC
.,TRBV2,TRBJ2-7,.,CAGRAFDEQYF,TGTGCCGGCAGGGCGTTCGACGAGCAGTACTTC
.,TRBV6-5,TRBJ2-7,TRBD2,CASSPGTSRDEQYF,TGTGCCAGCAGTCCCGGGACTAGCAGAGACGAGCAGTACTTC
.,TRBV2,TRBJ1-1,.,CASSNDVGGLGTEAFF,TGTGCCAGCAGTAATGATGTTGGGGGCCTAGGGACTGAAGCTTTCTTT
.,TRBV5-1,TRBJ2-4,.,CASSLRDSRRSAKNIQYF,TGCGCCAGCAGCTTGCGGGACTCCCGCCGGTCAGCCAAAAACATTCAGTACTTC
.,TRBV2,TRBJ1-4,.,CASRTQGIRNEKLFF,TGTGCCAGCAGAACCCAGGGGATCCGAAATGAAAAACTGTTTTTT
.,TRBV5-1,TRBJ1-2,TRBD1,CASSSGGTGPKIYGYTF,TGCGCCAGCAGCTCTGGCGGGACAGGCCCGAAAATCTATGGCTACACCTTC
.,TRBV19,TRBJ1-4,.,CASSIRATNEKLFF,TGTGCCAGTAGTATAAGAGCAACTAATGAAAAACTGTTTTTT
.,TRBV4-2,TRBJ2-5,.,CASSPLAGGEETQYF,TGTGCCAGCAGCCCTCTGGCTGGCGGGGAAGAGACCCAGTACTTC
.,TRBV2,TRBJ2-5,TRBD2,CASSQLAGAGETQYF,TGTGCCAGCAGCCAACTAGCGGGGGCTGGAGAGACCCAGTACTTC
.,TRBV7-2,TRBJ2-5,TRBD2,CASSLVASGGARETQYF,TGTGCCAGCAGCTTAGTGGCTAGCGGGGGGGCTCGGGAGACCCAGTACTTC
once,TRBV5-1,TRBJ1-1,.,CASSLVGTGGTEAFF,TGCGCCAGCAGCTTGGTTGGGACGGGTGGTACTGAAGCTTTCTTT
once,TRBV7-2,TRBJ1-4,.,CASSLAFLGREKLFF,TGTGCCAGCAGCTTAGCTTTTTTGGGGCGTGAAAAACTGTTTTTT
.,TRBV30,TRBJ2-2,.,CAWSPLPSNTGELFF,TGTGCCTGGAGTCCCCTCCCTTCGAACACCGGGGAGCTGTTTTTT
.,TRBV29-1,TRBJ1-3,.,CSVEAGGNTIYF,TGCAGCGTTGAAGCGGGGGGAAACACCATATATTTT
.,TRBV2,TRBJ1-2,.,CASSELSGNYGYTF,TGTGCCAGCAGTGAATTGAGCGGGAACTATGGCTACACCTTC
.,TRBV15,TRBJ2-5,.,CATSRDTGATETQYF,TGTGCCACCAGCAGAGATACGGGGGCTACAGAGACCCAGTACTTC
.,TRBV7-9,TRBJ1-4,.,CASSSTLVSNEKLFF,TGTGCCAGCAGCTCCACCCTAGTCTCTAATGAAAAACTGTTTTTT
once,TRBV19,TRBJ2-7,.,CASSRSGGSYEQYF,TGTGCCAGTAGCCGCTCCGGGGGCTCCTACGAGCAGTACTTC
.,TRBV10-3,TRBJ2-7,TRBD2,CAISAGGGPSEQYF,TGTGCCATCAGTGCGGGAGGTGGCCCCTCCGAGCAGTACTTC
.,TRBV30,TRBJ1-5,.,CAWSVGGGASNQPQHF,TGTGCCTGGAGTGTAGGTGGGGGGGCGAGCAATCAGCCCCAGCATTTT
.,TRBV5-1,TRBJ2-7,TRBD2,CASSSGSGTTYEQYF,TGCGCCAGCAGCTCGGGGTCGGGGACTACCTACGAGCAGTACTTC